Listed here is a single T cell receptor beta chain. No antigen is known for it. Every isolated RNA sample was fully reverse transcribed, so sequencing captured expressed TCRB transcripts. Profiling relied on immunoSEQ multiplex PCR, and the TCRdb table lists in-frame clones only, not all of them. Of about 650,000 clones listed, roughly 12% are singletons. The germline V and J ends were trimmed by 4 bases and 4 bases, with 16 bases remaining between them. Per the germline V gene, CDR1 is GTSNPN and CDR2 is SVGIG (reference sequence). The CDR3 consists of 14 residues. The data were taken from a study of beta chain features in type 1 diabetes. Study-wide findings and caveats: In the patient group, naive, central memory and Treg TCRB repertoires seemed more alike than in the healthy donor group. Across all four CD4+ subsets, people with type 1 diabetes showed modestly shorter TCRB CDR3s.

The sequence was obtained from a man aged 30-40 years with type 1 diabetes. Input material: naive CD4+ T cells from blood. The genes are TRBV30 and TRBJ1-2; unclear D gene. CDR3 protein: CAWTEAPGFYGYTF. Written as DNA, the CDR3 is TGTGCCTGGACTGAAGCCCCCGGCTTCTATGGCTACACCTTC. Full variable domain (rest looked up from reference TRBV30 and TRBJ1-2): SQTIHQWPATLVQPVGSPLSLECTVEGTSNPNLYWYRQAAGRGLQLLFYSVGIGQISSEVPQNLSASRPQDRQFILSSKKLLLSDSGFYLCAWTEAPGFYGYTFGSGTRLTVV.